Below, one T cell receptor (beta chain) is given with its context. The target antigen is unknown. This sample was taken from a study of cytomegalovirus exposure and HLA in healthy donors. Broader study findings: High sensitivity and specificity were reportedly achieved when the classifier diagnosed cytomegalovirus status.

The method was immunoSEQ multiplex PCR; TCRdb's version includes in-frame clones alone and lacks a portion of them. The sample contains some 130,000 clones, about 80% of which appear only once. CDR1 is MNHEY and CDR2 is SMNVEV in the germline V gene (reference sequence). Deletions cut 3 bases from V and 3 bases from J, with 16 bases between. The CDR3 extends over 16 amino acids. Sample: PBMCs. This sequence originates from a man aged 30-40 years in good health and CMV-seropositive. This rearrangement joins TRBV27 to TRBJ2-3; tentatively, D is TRBD2 (5 bases). The DNA of the CDR3 is TGTGCCAGCAGTTTGATTGGTGGGAGTCGTACAGATACGCAGTATTTT. Protein product: CASSLIGGSRTDTQYF.